A single sample is the source of the 26 T cell receptor beta chains below, sequenced in a study of shared clonotypes between healthy human individuals. Positive CCR7 selection of CD45RO-negative cells yielded the naive CD8 cells, and terminally differentiated effector memory CD45RA+ cells were excluded. Profiled with immunoSEQ multiplex PCR; TCRdb holds only in-frame clones, not every one. The sample includes some 2.1 million clones, about 95% of them seen just once. Material for sequencing was naive CD8+ T cells sorted from blood. The origin of the receptors is a man aged 18-30 years in good health.

The rearrangement joins TRBV5-6 to TRBJ2-7; D might be TRBD2 (5 bases). V gave up 4 bases and J gave up 1 base, with 18 bases separating them. CDR1 is SGHDT, CDR2 YYEEEE, per germline. CDR3 length: 16 amino acids. Here the CDR3 reads CASSPRGSGRSYEQYF. CDR3 DNA sequence: TGTGCCAGCAGCCCACGGGGTTCGGGCAGATCCTACGAGCAGTACTTC. The full variable domain, in which reference TRBV5-6 and TRBJ2-7 provide the parts outside the CDR3, is DAGVTQSPTHLIKTRGQQVTLRCSPKSGHDTVSWYQQALGQGPQFIFQYYEEEERQRGNFPDRFSGHQFPNYSSELNVNALLLGDSALYLCASSPRGSGRSYEQYFGPGTRLTVT.

This sequence joins TRBV4-1 and TRBJ2-1; D is undetermined. Trimming shortened V by 1 base and J by 0 bases, and 7 bases separated the two germline ends. In germline, CDR1 is MGHRA, CDR2 YSYEKL. This CDR3 has 15 amino acids. In nucleotides, the CDR3 is TGCGCCAGCAGCCAAGTGCGCTACTCCTACAATGAGCAGTTCTTC. Protein product: CASSQVRYSYNEQFF.

As concerns this clone: Different DNA sequences within this sample yield the same CDR3. The chain uses TRBV5-1 and TRBJ2-3, with TRBD1 identical over 7 bases. V lost 0 bases to trimming and J lost 4 bases; unmatched junction nucleotides: 5. The CDR3 consists of 15 residues. Germline CDR1 and CDR2: SGHRS and YFSETQ. The chain's CDR3 is CASSLEGGLPDTQYF. Here the CDR3 DNA reads TGCGCCAGCAGCTTGGAAGGGGGCCTGCCAGATACGCAGTATTTT.

V is TRBV7-8 and J is TRBJ1-5; TRBD1 matches 10 bases. Germline values: CDR1 SGHVS, CDR2 FQNEAQ. This CDR3 is 17 amino acids long. V shed 5 bases, J shed 6 bases, and the junction held 13 bases outside the gene matches. In DNA form, the CDR3 reads TGTGCCAGCAGCCGACACCCCGGGACAGGGGAGGGTCAGCCCCAGCATTTT. Its translation: CASSRHPGTGEGQPQHF.

The genes are TRBV27 and TRBJ2-2; the D call may be TRBD1 or TRBD2 (5 bases each). The CDR3 length is 14 residues. CDR1 and CDR2 (germline): MNHEY, SMNVEV (reference sequence). The germline V and J ends were trimmed by 5 bases and 6 bases, with 13 bases remaining between them. CDR3 sequence: CASSPQVGAGELFF. CDR3 DNA sequence: TGTGCCAGCAGTCCCCAAGTGGGGGCCGGGGAGCTGTTTTTT.

V and J are TRBV7-8 and TRBJ2-7, with D perhaps TRBD1 (6 bases). V lost 0 bases, J lost 5 bases, and 26 bases lay in between. Germline CDR1 SGHVS, CDR2 FQNEAQ. The CDR3 has 19 amino acids. The CDR3 nucleotides read TGTGCCAGCAGCTTAGCTTACCGTTTAGTTAATGGGGGCTCGAACGAGCAGTACTTC. This translates into CASSLAYRLVNGGSNEQYF.

The chain carries TRBV5-1 and TRBJ2-3; possibly TRBD1 for D (6 bases). V was clipped by 1 base and J by 2 bases, with 14 bases between them. The CDR3 extends over 16 amino acids. The germline V gene encodes CDR1 SGHRS and CDR2 YFSETQ. DNA of the CDR3: TGCGCCAGCAGCTTGAACGGACAGCCAAACACAGATACGCAGTATTTT. This sequence encodes CASSLNGQPNTDTQYF.

The rearrangement uses TRBV27 and TRBJ1-5; TRBD1 matches at 11 bases. CDR1 and CDR2 (germline): MNHEY, SMNVEV (reference sequence). Losses at the gene ends were 5 bases for V and 0 bases for J; bases not matched to a gene: 9. The CDR3 runs 18 residues. CDR3 nucleotide sequence: TGTGCCAGCAGTGTTGGGACAGGGGGACCCTATAGCAATCAGCCCCAGCATTTT. Amino acid sequence: CASSVGTGGPYSNQPQHF.

This clone has just one count. The chain couples TRBV9 to TRBJ2-3; maybe TRBD2 (6 bases). The V gene's germline CDR1 is SGDLS and CDR2 YYNGEE. This CDR3 is 15 amino acids long. Trimming cost V 5 bases and J 3 bases, with 16 bases left between them. CDR3 bases: TGTGCCAGCAGTCTGGAGGGCCATTCTACAGATACGCAGTATTTT. It codes for CASSLEGHSTDTQYF.

This chain links TRBV5-4 with TRBJ2-7; 12 bases line up with TRBD2. Germline V gene lookup returns CDR1 SGHNT and CDR2 YYREEE (reference sequence). J lost 6 bases, V lost 2 bases, and 6 bases had no gene match. The CDR3 covers 15 residues. The CDR3 DNA reads TGTGCCAGCAGCTTCTTTGGACTAGCGGGAACCGAGCAGTACTTC. This codes for CASSFFGLAGTEQYF.

This clone was found once. The J gene is TRBJ1-5, the V gene TRBV5-1; D remains ambiguous. CDR1 SGHRS and CDR2 YFSETQ come from the germline V gene. The V and J ends lost 9 bases and 0 bases respectively, with 13 bases between them. This CDR3 has 14 amino acids. This chain's CDR3 is CAIQFEVSNQPQHF. For the CDR3, the DNA is TGCGCCATACAATTCGAAGTTAGCAATCAGCCCCAGCATTTT.

V and J are TRBV6-5 and TRBJ2-3; TRBD2 agrees at 7 bases. This CDR3 contains 16 residues. The junction had 5 bases not matched to a gene; V was cut back by 0 bases and J by 2 bases. Germline V gene sequence: CDR1 MNHEY, CDR2 SVGAGI. The CDR3 protein is CASSYSAGAPTDTQYF. DNA of the CDR3: TGTGCCAGCAGTTACTCCGCGGGAGCCCCCACAGATACGCAGTATTTT.

DNA for the CDR3: TGTGCCAGCTCACCAGGGGAGGGCACAGATACGCAGTATTTT. It specifies CASSPGEGTDTQYF. The chain has TRBV18 and TRBJ2-3; weak D call: TRBD2 (6 bases). The CDR3 contains 14 residues. With 2 bases removed from V and 1 base from J, the gap between germline ends came to 7 bases. Germline CDR1 KGHSH, CDR2 LQKENI.

This chain connects TRBV9 to TRBJ1-2; 8 nucleotides align to TRBD1. The CDR3 has 18 residues. Trimming cost V 4 bases and J 2 bases; bases outside gene matches: 16. Germline loops: CDR1 SGDLS, CDR2 YYNGEE. Here the CDR3 DNA reads TGTGCCAGCAGCAACGTAGATTGGGGGACAGGATCCAACTATGGCTACACCTTC. Protein product: CASSNVDWGTGSNYGYTF.

V usage is TRBV13 and J usage is TRBJ2-7, with 8 bases that match TRBD2. Germline V gives CDR1 PRHDT, CDR2 FYEKMQ (reference sequence). The CDR3 is 14 residues long. The V segment lost 8 bases and the J segment 4 bases; nucleotides outside the gene matches: 10. The CDR3 nucleotides are TGTGCCAGCGCCCAAGCGGGGGAACTGTACGAGCAGTACTTC. Translation: CASAQAGELYEQYF.

CDR3 DNA sequence: TGTGCCAGCAGTTACGAGGGGACCGTTAATGAAAAACTGTTTTTT. The encoded protein is CASSYEGTVNEKLFF. This rearrangement joins TRBV6-6 to TRBJ1-4; perhaps TRBD1 as D (5 bases). Between the trimmed V and J ends, which lost 2 bases and 4 bases, there was a span of 11 bases. The germline V gene encodes CDR1 MNHNY and CDR2 SVGAGI (reference sequence). CDR3 length equals 15 residues.

The V call is TRBV27, the J call TRBJ2-1; D is possibly TRBD1 or TRBD2 (5 bases each). CDR1 MNHEY and CDR2 SMNVEV come from the germline V gene (reference sequence). Deletions cut 5 bases from V and 3 bases from J, with 11 bases between. The CDR3 loop spans 14 amino acids. Written as DNA, the CDR3 is TGTGCCAGCAGTCAACGGGACGACTACAATGAGCAGTTCTTC. Its translation is CASSQRDDYNEQFF.

CDR3 protein: CASIGTVRTGSVGANVLTF. CDR3 DNA: TGTGCCAGCATCGGGACCGTGAGGACAGGGTCCGTTGGGGCCAACGTCCTGACTTTC. J is TRBJ2-6 and V is TRBV5-6, with 8 bases lining up with TRBD1. The germline V gene encodes CDR1 SGHDT and CDR2 YYEEEE. The V gene end was trimmed by 6 bases and the J gene end by 3 bases; junction bases not matched to a gene: 17. This CDR3 spans 19 amino acids.

The chain employs TRBV28 and TRBJ2-6; 7 nucleotides agree with TRBD2. The J segment lost 0 bases and the V segment lost 8 bases, leaving 1 base of the junction unmatched. CDR1 is MDHEN, CDR2 SYDVKM, per germline. This CDR3 spans 14 amino acids. The DNA for the CDR3 is TGTGCCAGCGCGGGGGACTCTGGGGCCAACGTCCTGACTTTC. This sequence encodes CASAGDSGANVLTF. The full variable domain, in which reference TRBV28 and TRBJ2-6 provide the parts outside the CDR3, is DVKVTQSSRYLVKRTGEKVFLECVQDMDHENMFWYRQDPGLGLRLIYFSYDVKMKEKGDIPEGYSVSREKKERFSLILESASTNQTSMYLCASAGDSGANVLTFGAGSRLTVL.

The count of this clone is one. The chain joins TRBV9 to TRBJ2-7; D not certain. The CDR3 runs to 13 residues. CDR1 and CDR2 (germline): SGDLS, YYNGEE. Deletions cut 3 bases from V and 3 bases from J, with 10 bases between. The CDR3 here is CASSADGLYEQYF. Written as DNA, the CDR3 is TGTGCCAGCAGCGCAGACGGCCTCTACGAGCAGTACTTC.

This chain uses TRBV4-3 with TRBJ2-7; no clear D gene. Germline CDR1 is LGHNA and CDR2 is YSLEER. The CDR3 totals 14 residues. The V gene lost 0 bases and the J gene lost 1 base, with 7 bases spanning the gap. CDR3 bases: TGCGCCAGCAGCCAAGATGGCCAGTCCTACGAGCAGTACTTC. Protein sequence: CASSQDGQSYEQYF.

J is TRBJ2-7 and V is TRBV27, with 8 bases lining up with TRBD1. J lost 5 bases, V lost 5 bases, and 14 bases had no gene match. The germline gives CDR1 MNHEY, CDR2 SMNVEV (reference sequence). There are 16 residues in the CDR3. The CDR3 DNA reads TGTGCCAGCAGTATAGGTCCAGGGGGCGGATGGGACGAGCAGTACTTC. It translates to CASSIGPGGGWDEQYF.

The chain joins TRBV9 to TRBJ1-6, with TRBD1 identical over 8 bases. This CDR3 comprises 15 residues. With 0 bases clipped from V and 6 bases from J, the junction kept 2 bases outside the gene matches. Germline V gene sequence: CDR1 SGDLS, CDR2 YYNGEE. DNA of the CDR3: TGTGCCAGCAGCGTAGAGGACAGGGCTAATTCACCCCTCCACTTT. It translates to CASSVEDRANSPLHF.

In regard to this clone: Other DNA variants within this sample encode the same CDR3. The chain joins TRBV4-3 to TRBJ2-2; 10 bases agree with TRBD2. The CDR3 length is 15 residues. V lost 1 base to trimming and J lost 4 bases; unmatched junction nucleotides: 0. Germline V gene lookup returns CDR1 LGHNA and CDR2 YSLEER. CDR3 DNA: TGCGCCAGCAGCCAAGGACTAGCGGGCACCGGGGAGCTGTTTTTT. Protein sequence: CASSQGLAGTGELFF.

The chain combines TRBV29-1 with TRBJ2-2; a possible D gene is TRBD1 (6 bases). CDR1 is SQVTM, CDR2 ANQGSEA, per germline. The CDR3 length is 15 residues. Trimming cost V 2 bases and J 4 bases, with 14 bases left between them. CDR3 sequence: CSVENEDSPTGELFF. DNA of the CDR3: TGCAGCGTTGAAAATGAGGACAGCCCCACCGGGGAGCTGTTTTTT.

This clone is a singleton in its sample. CDR3: CASSSPWDIQYF. The CDR3 DNA sequence: TGTGCCAGCAGCTCGCCATGGGACATTCAGTACTTC. This chain joins TRBV11-2 and TRBJ2-4; D remains unclear. Trimming removed 4 bases from V and 8 bases from J, with 9 bases in between. Germline V gene data show CDR1 as SGHAT and CDR2 as FQNNGV. The CDR3 totals 12 residues.